The present TCR beta chain was sequenced within a study of blood T cell repertoires in COVID-19 (dated by TCRdb to 2018 to 2021). Context from the whole study: The collaborator samples originated in the United States, Italy and Spain and spanned the acute and convalescent phases of COVID-19. The samples were drawn from the first 160 participants of the ongoing ImmuneRACE study and from 950 to 1,500 subjects provided by 6 global collaborators. The repertoires were released in a freely available public database meant as a resource for research on the immune response to SARS-CoV-2. Sample metadata almost always included a de-identified subject ID, COVID-19 status, age in years and sex. Where HLA class I and class II types were available, the types were taken from metadata supplied by the sample provider, not from assay-based typing. The material from the prospective study consisted of cDNA or gDNA derived from T cells, B-cell-depleted T cells, or PBMCs. Subjects who had been exposed to COVID-19, were actively infected with it, or had recovered from it provided the deeply sampled blood TCRbeta repertoires that made up the dataset.

TCRbeta CDR3 regions were amplified from genomic DNA by means of the immunoSEQ Assay, a bias-controlled multiplex PCR. On the authors' methods: Nucleated cell counts per sample were estimated from amplification of reference gene primers within the assay. Sequence reads were collapsed and filtered to measure the absolute abundance of every unique TCRbeta CDR3 rearrangement. For each sample, productive Simpson clonality was calculated by taking the square root of Simpson's diversity index across productive rearrangements. TCRdb retrieved this table from immuneACCESS and kept in-frame rearrangements only. Not all clones are present; in checked studies, unresolved V genes account for under half, and no reason is known for the remainder. D and trimming were read from the DNA, whereas the V and J calls and clone size are those reported in that table. The sample includes a few hundred thousand clones, with around nine tenths observed a single time. Clones ranked in the top ten supply roughly 3.1% of the sample.

The study at large found these results: How much clinical and demographic metadata was included differed by source and by participant, and the metadata was provided uncurated.

Collaborating institutions collected whole blood in K2EDTA tubes following their own protocols. For TCRbeta analysis, collaborators shipped samples in one of three forms: frozen whole blood, isolated PBMCs, or DNA extracted from either of those sample types. Via the germline V gene, CDR1 is MNHEY and CDR2 SVGAGI. The V and J ends are trimmed by 6 bases and 1 base, leaving 8 bases between them. From its cysteine to its phenylalanine, the CDR3 spans 13 amino acids. Here the CDR3 DNA is all that survives: 39 bases in frame from base 1. Remarks on this clone: Its antigen is unknown. Base qualities are not provided; no much larger clone lies one nucleotide away. In the same sample, other DNA sequences code for this CDR3.

Sequencing was done on a sample of peripheral blood. The chain uses TRBV6-5 and TRBJ2-3, and perhaps TRBD1 as D gene, on 6 matching bases. The receptor's source is a human donor in a cohort sampled during active COVID-19. For the CDR3, the sequence is CASSRGGTDTQYF. The DNA reads TGTGCCAGCAGCAGGGGAGGCACAGATACGCAGTATTTT.